These T cell receptor beta chains were read from a single sample in a study of blood T cell repertoires in COVID-19. Libraries were prepared by immunoSEQ multiplex PCR; TCRdb keeps only in-frame clonotypes and omits some of them. The sample holds fewer than 300,000 clones, over 75% seen once. Material: PBMCs or T cells enriched from blood (not recorded which). Source of these receptors: a woman in her twenties or thirties who had recovered from COVID-19. CDR3s include the opening cysteine and the closing phenylalanine or tryptophan. A D gene is named only where the DNA matches it firmly.

TRBD2 TRBV3-1/TRBV3-2 CASSLAGVYEQYF
TRBD1 TRBV5-1 CASSLGQGVLDYGYTF
TRBD1 TRBV5-8 CASSPDGGQGFYEQYF
. TRBV7-9 CASSLQGTQYF
TRBD1 TRBV11-2 CASSRDSPQETQYF
. TRBV25-1 CASSDPTSLQPQHF
TRBD2 TRBV4-3 CASSRGTSGRGETQYF
TRBD2 TRBV9 CASSEVAGGNEQFF
TRBD2 TRBV11-2 CASSGAGAIPYEQYF
TRBD2 TRBV9 CASSSRTSGYFNEQFF
TRBD2 TRBV3-1/TRBV3-2 CASSRNRGPLSGSGQNEQFF
. TRBV28 CASGQINEQYF
. TRBV28 CASSSQQGGFYEQYF
TRBD2 TRBV27 CASSLGTSGRDEQFF
TRBD1 TRBV27 CASSSTGGTEAFF
TRBD2 TRBV4-2 CASSQDLLAGGINEQFF
TRBD1 TRBV6-5 CATLQGAPNGYTF
. TRBV9 CASSVVPGSTDTQYF
. TRBV27 CASREISAYEQYF
TRBD1 TRBV18 CASSRNRQGGGDTQYF
. TRBV24-1 CATSDPLSEQFF
. TRBV10-3 CAISEGREIQPQHF
. TRBV7-2 CASSFRDTLGTEAFF
. TRBV28 CASSSSDSPTYEQYF
TRBD2 TRBV7-6 CASSFRLAYETQYF
. TRBV5-1 CASSLSGSNQPQHF
TRBD2 TRBV19 CASSIKTSGRDEQYF
. TRBV18 CASSPPSGEQFF
TRBD2 TRBV24-1 CATGTSGRPEQFF
. TRBV6-5 CASQDRILNQPQHF
. TRBV7-2 CASSVGQAWNSPLHF
. TRBV12-3/TRBV12-4 CASSRDNLYGYTF
TRBD2 TRBV27 CASVAGGSSYNEQFF
TRBD1 TRBV2 CASKQTGQETQYF
. TRBV21-1 CASVYKPNTEAFF
TRBD1 TRBV29-1 CSVGTGANQPQHF
. TRBV6-5 CATAPSTDTQYF
TRBD1 TRBV5-1 CATGTGMNTEAFF
. TRBV18 CASSRREGHGYTF
TRBD2 TRBV27 CASSLWGGEQYF
. TRBV12-3/TRBV12-4 CASSPPSGEAFF
TRBD2 TRBV29-1 CSVGVAGVGETQYF
TRBD2 TRBV7-2 CASSPWTSGKYTGELFF
. TRBV3-1/TRBV3-2 CASSNRLGQYF